These T cell receptor beta chains were read from a single sample in a study of molecular identifiers for immune sequencing clone quantification. TCRdb analysed the PCR reads with MiXCR anew, one entry per CDR3 protein. This table holds over 550,000 distinct CDR3 sequences, about 25% found once. The sequenced material came from naive CD8+ T cells from blood, with Jurkat cell RNA spiked in. These receptors were taken from a human donor in good health. Some libraries in this study had Jurkat cell RNA spiked in. CDR3s include the opening cysteine and the closing phenylalanine or tryptophan. A D gene is named only where the DNA matches it firmly. Size tells how often a clone was seen (once, few, many) or the class of an expanded clone, and some rows leave it out.

j_call clone_size v_call d_call cdr3_aa cdr3_nt
TRBJ1-5 NA TRBV7-6 NA CASSQVGINQPQHF TGTGCCAGCAGCCAGGTGGGAATAAATCAGCCCCAGCATTTT
TRBJ1-1 NA TRBV3-1 NA CASSPARGKGMNTEAFF TGTGCCAGCAGCCCAGCCAGGGGTAAGGGGATGAACACTGAAGCTTTCTTT
TRBJ2-7 many TRBV7-2 TRBD1 CASSLGRGQGYEQYF TGTGCCAGCAGCTTGGGCAGGGGACAGGGCTACGAGCAGTACTTC
TRBJ1-5 many TRBV10-3 TRBD1 CAISEKGDRGPQHF TGTGCCATCAGTGAGAAAGGGGACAGGGGGCCCCAGCATTTT
TRBJ1-6 NA TRBV7-2 NA CASSLGTFREPYNSPLHF TGTGCCAGCAGCCTAGGTACATTCCGGGAACCCTATAATTCACCCCTCCACTTT
TRBJ2-2 NA TRBV30 NA CAWSVVSTGELFF TGTGCCTGGAGTGTGGTATCCACCGGGGAGCTGTTTTTT
TRBJ2-1 few TRBV3-1 TRBD2 CASSHSGDYNEQFF TGTGCCAGCAGCCATAGCGGGGACTACAATGAGCAGTTCTTC
TRBJ1-4 many TRBV29-1 NA CSVEGFGEKLFF TGCAGCGTTGAAGGATTCGGTGAAAAACTGTTTTTT
TRBJ1-5 NA TRBV6-2/TRBV6-3 TRBD1 CASSHEVSGGENQPQHF TGTGCCAGCAGTCACGAGGTATCAGGGGGCGAGAATCAGCCCCAGCATTTT
TRBJ2-7 many TRBV7-6 NA CASSLSASYEQYF TGTGCCAGCAGCTTATCTGCGTCCTACGAGCAGTACTTC
TRBJ2-2 NA TRBV7-9 TRBD1 CASSLEVKGAGAGELFF TGTGCCAGCAGCTTAGAGGTTAAGGGGGCAGGTGCCGGGGAGCTGTTTTTT
TRBJ2-5 many TRBV7-2 NA CASSFREETQYF TGTGCCAGCAGCTTTCGCGAGGAGACCCAGTACTTC
TRBJ2-7 many TRBV7-2 NA CASSLAGGDLYEQYF TGTGCCAGCAGCTTAGCGGGGGGCGACTTATACGAGCAGTACTTC
TRBJ2-6 many TRBV11-2 NA CASSLYGQVGANVLTF TGTGCCAGCAGCTTATACGGGCAAGTTGGAGCCAACGTCCTGACTTTC